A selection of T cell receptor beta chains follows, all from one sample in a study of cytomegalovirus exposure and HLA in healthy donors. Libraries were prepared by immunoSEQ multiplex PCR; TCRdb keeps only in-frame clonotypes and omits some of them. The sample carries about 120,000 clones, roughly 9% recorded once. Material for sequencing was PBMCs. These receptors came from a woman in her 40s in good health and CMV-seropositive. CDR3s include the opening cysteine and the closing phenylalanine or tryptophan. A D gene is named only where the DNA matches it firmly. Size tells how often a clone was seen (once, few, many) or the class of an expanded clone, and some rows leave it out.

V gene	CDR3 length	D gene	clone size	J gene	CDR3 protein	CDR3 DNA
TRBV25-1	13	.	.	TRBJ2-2	CASRKQGTGELFF	TGTGCCAGCAGGAAACAGGGCACCGGGGAGCTGTTTTTT
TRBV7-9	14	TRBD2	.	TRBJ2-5	CASSVTSVQETQYF	TGTGCCAGCAGCGTAACTAGCGTCCAAGAGACCCAGTACTTC
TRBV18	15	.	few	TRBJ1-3	CASSPSNRGGNTIYF	TGTGCCAGCTCACCTTCTAACCGGGGGGGAAACACCATATATTTT
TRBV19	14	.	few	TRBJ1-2	CASSIRAGPGGYTF	TGTGCCAGTAGTATCCGGGCGGGCCCGGGGGGCTACACCTTC
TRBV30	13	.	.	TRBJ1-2	CAWSVTGDYGYTF	TGTGCCTGGAGTGTAACTGGAGACTATGGCTACACCTTC
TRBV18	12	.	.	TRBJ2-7	CASSQEAYEQYF	TGTGCCAGCTCCCAGGAAGCCTACGAGCAGTACTTC
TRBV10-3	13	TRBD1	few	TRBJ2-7	CAISGTGGDEQYF	TGTGCCATCAGTGGGACAGGGGGCGATGAGCAGTACTTC
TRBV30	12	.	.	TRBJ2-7	CAWSAYRDEQYF	TGTGCCTGGAGTGCCTACAGGGACGAGCAGTACTTC
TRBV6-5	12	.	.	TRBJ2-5	CASSTSGNVQYF	TGTGCCAGCAGTACCTCCGGGAATGTGCAGTACTTC
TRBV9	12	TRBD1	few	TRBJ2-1	CASSRQGFEQFF	TGTGCCAGCAGCAGACAGGGGTTTGAGCAGTTCTTC
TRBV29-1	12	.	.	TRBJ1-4	CSVGGFGEKLFF	TGCAGCGTTGGCGGGTTTGGGGAAAAACTGTTTTTT
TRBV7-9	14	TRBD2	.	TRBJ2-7	CASSQLAGYYEQYF	TGTGCCAGCAGTCAACTAGCGGGGTACTACGAGCAGTACTTC
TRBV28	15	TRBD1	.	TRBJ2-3	CASSLTDRGGDTQYF	TGTGCCAGCAGTTTGACGGACAGGGGGGGAGATACGCAGTATTTT
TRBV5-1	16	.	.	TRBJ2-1	CASSLVAGVSDNEQFF	TGCGCCAGCAGCTTGGTGGCAGGGGTTTCGGACAATGAGCAGTTCTTC
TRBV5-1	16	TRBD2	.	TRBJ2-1	CASSTISGGDSNEQFF	TGCGCCAGCAGCACAATTAGCGGGGGGGATTCCAATGAGCAGTTCTTC
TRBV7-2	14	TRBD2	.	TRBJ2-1	CASSAALAGGEQFF	TGTGCCAGCAGCGCCGCCTTAGCGGGGGGGGAGCAGTTCTTC
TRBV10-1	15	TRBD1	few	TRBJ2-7	CASSEPGQGINEQYF	TGCGCCAGCAGTGAGCCGGGACAGGGGATCAACGAGCAGTACTTC
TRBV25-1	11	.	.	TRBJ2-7	CASSHSLEQYF	TGTGCCAGCAGTCACTCCTTGGAGCAGTACTTC
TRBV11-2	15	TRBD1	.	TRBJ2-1	CASRRTGGSYNEQFF	TGTGCCAGCAGACGGACAGGGGGCTCCTACAATGAGCAGTTCTTC
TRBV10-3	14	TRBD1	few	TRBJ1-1	CAIRKGAQDTEAFF	TGTGCCATCAGGAAGGGGGCGCAGGACACTGAAGCTTTCTTT
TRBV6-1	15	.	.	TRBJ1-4	CASTPRARRDEKLFF	TGTGCCAGCACCCCGAGGGCCCGCCGAGATGAAAAACTGTTTTTT
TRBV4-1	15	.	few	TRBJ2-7	CASSQGRDNSYEQYF	TGCGCCAGCAGCCAAGGAAGGGACAACTCCTACGAGCAGTACTTC
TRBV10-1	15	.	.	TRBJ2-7	CASSESGRHAYEQYF	TGCGCCAGCAGTGAGTCGGGCAGGCACGCATACGAGCAGTACTTC